Below are 17 T cell receptor beta chains sequenced from a single sample in a study of CD8 T cells in Susac syndrome. It was with random hexamers that roughly 0.45 to 1 ug RNA was reverse transcribed. MiXCR, run by TCRdb on the immunoSEQ multiplex PCR reads, gives a single entry per CDR3 protein. The sample contains 150,000 to 200,000 distinct CDR3 sequences, just over 90% of which appear only once. The sequencing sample was made of CD4+ T cells from PBMCs. Receptors originate from a human donor in good health.

The chain is built from TRBV5-1 and TRBJ2-7, with D uncertain. Germline lookup yields CDR1 SGHRS and CDR2 YFSETQ. Trimming removed 4 bases from V and 1 base from J, with 12 bases in between. This CDR3 has 14 residues. This CDR3 reads CASSRTGPSYEQYF. CDR3 bases: TGCGCCAGCAGCCGTACTGGGCCTTCCTACGAGCAGTACTTC.

The chain combines TRBV6-6 with TRBJ2-7; D not resolved. V lost 4 bases to trimming and J lost 0 bases, with 4 bases between them. In germline, CDR1 is MNHNY, CDR2 SVGAGI (reference sequence). This CDR3 contains 12 residues. The chain's CDR3 is CASSSISYEQYF. CDR3 in DNA: TGTGCCAGCAGTTCCATCTCCTACGAGCAGTACTTC.

The genes are TRBV2 and TRBJ2-1; a possible D gene is TRBD1 (6 bases). Trimming shortened V by 7 bases and J by 0 bases, and 10 bases separated the two germline ends. In germline, CDR1 is SNHLY, CDR2 FYNNEI. The CDR3 has 14 amino acids. CDR3 nucleotide sequence: TGTGCCAGCACCCGGGACAACTCCTACAATGAGCAGTTCTTC. As protein: CASTRDNSYNEQFF.

This chain links TRBV5-1 with TRBJ2-2; 11 bases align to TRBD2. Germline CDR1 is SGHRS and CDR2 is YFSETQ. This CDR3 contains 17 residues. V shed 3 bases, J shed 3 bases, and the junction held 7 bases outside the gene matches. The CDR3: CASSSGTSGPDTGELFF. The CDR3 bases are TGCGCCAGCAGCTCCGGGACTAGCGGCCCCGACACCGGGGAGCTGTTTTTT. The whole variable domain, remainder taken from reference TRBV5-1 and TRBJ2-2, is KAGVTQTPRYLIKTRGQQVTLSCSPISGHRSVSWYQQTPGQGLQFLFEYFSETQRNKGNFPGRFSGRQFSNSRSEMNVSTLELGDSALYLCASSSGTSGPDTGELFFGEGSRLTVL.

The sample holds one count of this clonotype. The genes are TRBV3-1 and TRBJ2-7; TRBD2 matches at 8 bases. Germline V gives CDR1 LGHDT, CDR2 YNNKEL (reference sequence). The CDR3 extends over 17 amino acids. V lost 4 bases to trimming and J lost 3 bases; unmatched junction nucleotides: 14. The CDR3 bases are TGTGCCAGCAGCCCGGGAGGGATCGGGCTAAGGATCTACGAGCAGTACTTC. Its protein product is CASSPGGIGLRIYEQYF.

The chain employs TRBV19 and TRBJ2-5; D ambiguous. V lost 3 bases and J 7 bases, leaving 12 bases between the germline ends. Germline V gives CDR1 LNHDA, CDR2 SQIVND (reference sequence). This CDR3 contains 13 residues. CDR3 in amino acids: CASSMAAKWTQYF. In DNA form, the CDR3 reads TGTGCCAGTAGTATGGCGGCGAAGTGGACCCAGTACTTC. Together with reference TRBV19 and TRBJ2-5, the CDR3 gives the full variable domain: DGGITQSPKYLFRKEGQNVTLSCEQNLNHDAMYWYRQDPGQGLRLIYYSQIVNDFQKGDIAEGYSVSREKKESFPLTVTSAQKNPTAFYLCASSMAAKWTQYFGPGTRLLVL.

The gene calls are TRBV5-4 and TRBJ2-2; D ambiguous. Trimming cost V 6 bases and J 5 bases, with 14 bases left between them. The germline V gene encodes CDR1 SGHNT and CDR2 YYREEE (reference sequence). The CDR3 is 14 residues long. The CDR3 DNA reads TGTGCCAGCACCCCGGACCCTAGGACCGGGGAGCTGTTTTTT. Its translation: CASTPDPRTGELFF.

V usage is TRBV7-2 and J usage is TRBJ1-3; TRBD1 aligns across 8 bases. The CDR3 is made up of 13 amino acids. The V segment lost 1 base and the J segment 7 bases; nucleotides outside the gene matches: 0. Looked up from germline, CDR1 is SGHTA and CDR2 is FQGNSA. The CDR3 DNA reads as TGTGCCAGCAGCTTAGGGACAGGGAACACCATATATTTT. This encodes CASSLGTGNTIYF.

This rearrangement joins TRBV12-3 or TRBV12-4 to TRBJ2-3; D uncertain. The CDR3 is made up of 13 amino acids. V lost 3 bases to trimming and J lost 3 bases, with 7 bases between them. CDR3 DNA sequence: TGTGCCAGCAGTTTTCCGGGTACAGATACGCAGTATTTT. Translation: CASSFPGTDTQYF.

In DNA, the CDR3 is TGTGCCAGCACCCAAGGGGGGGTCTCCTACAATGAGCAGTTCTTC. It specifies CASTQGGVSYNEQFF. The genes are TRBV2 and TRBJ2-1, with D possibly being TRBD2 (7 bases). Germline V CDR1 and CDR2: SNHLY, FYNNEI. Trimming left V 7 bases short and J 0 bases short, with 13 bases between. The CDR3 has 15 amino acids.

The chain is built from TRBV7-9 and TRBJ2-2; the D is unclear. Germline loops: CDR1 SEHNR, CDR2 FQNEAQ (reference sequence). This CDR3 region has 12 residues. Trimming took off 3 bases at V and 9 bases at J, with 8 bases between the two ends. CDR3 residues: CASSFGSRELFF. For the CDR3, the DNA is TGTGCCAGCAGCTTTGGTAGCCGGGAGCTGTTTTTT.

CDR3 in DNA: TGTGCCAGCAGTCGCCGGGACAGGGGGTACGAGCAGTACTTC. As protein: CASSRRDRGYEQYF. The J gene is TRBJ2-7, the V gene TRBV27; 11 bases fit TRBD1. Germline V gives CDR1 MNHEY, CDR2 SMNVEV (reference sequence). The CDR3 totals 14 residues. Unmatched junction bases numbered 4, after V lost 5 bases and J lost 4 bases.

This rearrangement joins TRBV10-3 to TRBJ2-3; TRBD1 matches at 9 bases. With V trimmed by 2 bases and J by 4 bases, 4 bases remained unmatched. Per germline, CDR1 ENHRY and CDR2 SYGVKD. The CDR3 is 15 amino acids. The CDR3 region is CAISEDRGGPDTQYF. DNA for the CDR3: TGTGCCATCAGTGAGGACAGGGGGGGCCCAGATACGCAGTATTTT.

The rearrangement joins TRBV7-9 to TRBJ1-5, with D hard to call. Trimming removed 3 bases from V and 3 bases from J, with 6 bases in between. The CDR3 contains 13 residues. Germline V lookup: CDR1 SEHNR, CDR2 FQNEAQ (reference sequence). The DNA for the CDR3 is TGTGCCAGCAGCTTTGACTTCAATCAGCCCCAGCATTTT. This codes for CASSFDFNQPQHF.

The chain carries TRBV20-1 and TRBJ1-2; D uncertain. The CDR3 is 11 amino acids. Trimming removed 3 bases from V and 8 bases from J, with 10 bases in between. Germline V CDR1 and CDR2: DFQATT, SNEGSKA (reference sequence). The CDR3 here is CSASSPLGYTF. DNA for the CDR3: TGCAGTGCTAGTTCTCCCTTAGGCTACACCTTC.

J is TRBJ2-1 and V is TRBV9; 8 bases line up with TRBD2. Germline V lookup: CDR1 SGDLS, CDR2 YYNGEE. The CDR3 runs to 16 residues. V shed 0 bases and J 5 bases; nucleotides not matched to a gene: 7. The CDR3 is CASSVAPGGVDNEQFF. CDR3 bases: TGTGCCAGCAGCGTAGCTCCGGGAGGGGTGGACAATGAGCAGTTCTTC.

The chain has TRBV6-6 and TRBJ2-2, with D possibly matching TRBD2 (6 bases). Trimming removed 8 bases from V and 0 bases from J, with 10 bases in between. Germline V gives CDR1 MNHNY, CDR2 SVGAGI (reference sequence). The CDR3 totals 14 residues. The CDR3 sequence: CASLGLANTGELFF. CDR3 nucleotides: TGTGCCAGCTTGGGACTGGCGAACACCGGGGAGCTGTTTTTT.